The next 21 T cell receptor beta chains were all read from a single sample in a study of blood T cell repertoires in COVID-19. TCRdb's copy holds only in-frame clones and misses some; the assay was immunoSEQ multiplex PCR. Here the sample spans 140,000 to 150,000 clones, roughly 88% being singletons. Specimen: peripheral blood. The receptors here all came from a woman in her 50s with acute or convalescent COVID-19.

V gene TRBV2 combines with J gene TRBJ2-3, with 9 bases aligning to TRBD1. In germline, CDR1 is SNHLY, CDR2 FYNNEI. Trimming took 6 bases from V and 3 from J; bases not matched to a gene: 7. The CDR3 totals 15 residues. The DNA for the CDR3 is TGTGCCAGCAGACCGACAGGGGGAACAACAGATACGCAGTATTTT. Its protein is CASRPTGGTTDTQYF.

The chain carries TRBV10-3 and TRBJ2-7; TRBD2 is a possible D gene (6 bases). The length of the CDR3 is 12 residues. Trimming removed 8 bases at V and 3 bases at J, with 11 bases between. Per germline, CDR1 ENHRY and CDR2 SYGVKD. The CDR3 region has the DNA TGTGCCATCGGCGGGGCCAGCTACGAGCAGTACTTC. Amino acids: CAIGGASYEQYF.

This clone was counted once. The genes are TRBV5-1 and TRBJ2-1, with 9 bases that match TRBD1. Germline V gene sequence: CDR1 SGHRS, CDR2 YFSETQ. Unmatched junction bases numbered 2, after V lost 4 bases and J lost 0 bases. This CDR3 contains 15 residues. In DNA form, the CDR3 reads TGCGCCAGCAGCCCGACAGGGGGCTCCTACAATGAGCAGTTCTTC. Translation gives CASSPTGGSYNEQFF.

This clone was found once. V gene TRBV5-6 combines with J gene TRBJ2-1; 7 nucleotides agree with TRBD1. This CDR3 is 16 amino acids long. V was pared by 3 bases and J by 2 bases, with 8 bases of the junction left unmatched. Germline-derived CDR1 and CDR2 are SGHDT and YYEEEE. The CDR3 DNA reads TGTGCCAGCAGCTGGGCGACAGGGCTGGCCTACAATGAGCAGTTCTTC. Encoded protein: CASSWATGLAYNEQFF.

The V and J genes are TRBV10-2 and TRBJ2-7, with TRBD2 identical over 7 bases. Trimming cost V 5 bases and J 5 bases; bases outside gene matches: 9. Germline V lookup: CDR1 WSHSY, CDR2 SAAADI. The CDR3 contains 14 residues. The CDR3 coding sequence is TGCGCCAGCAGTCACGGGGGGTGGAGCGACGAGCAGTACTTC. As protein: CASSHGGWSDEQYF.

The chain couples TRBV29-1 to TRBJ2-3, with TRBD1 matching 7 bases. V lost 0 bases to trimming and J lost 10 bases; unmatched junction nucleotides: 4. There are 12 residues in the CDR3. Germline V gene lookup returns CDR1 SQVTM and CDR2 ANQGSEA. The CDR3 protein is CSVEEGTVSQYF. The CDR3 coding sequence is TGCAGCGTTGAAGAGGGGACAGTTTCGCAGTATTTT.

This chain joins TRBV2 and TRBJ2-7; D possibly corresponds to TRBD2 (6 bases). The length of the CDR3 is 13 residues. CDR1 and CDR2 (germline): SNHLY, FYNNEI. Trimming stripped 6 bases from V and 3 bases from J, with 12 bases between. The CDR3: CASRDTGDYEQYF. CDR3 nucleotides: TGTGCCAGCAGGGACACGGGAGACTACGAGCAGTACTTC.

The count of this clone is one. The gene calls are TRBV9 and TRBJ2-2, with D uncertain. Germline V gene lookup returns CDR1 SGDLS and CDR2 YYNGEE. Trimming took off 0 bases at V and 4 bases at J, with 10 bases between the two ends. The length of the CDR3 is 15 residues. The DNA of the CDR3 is TGTGCCAGCAGCGTAGGTACAGCTCTCACCGGGGAGCTGTTTTTT. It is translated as CASSVGTALTGELFF.

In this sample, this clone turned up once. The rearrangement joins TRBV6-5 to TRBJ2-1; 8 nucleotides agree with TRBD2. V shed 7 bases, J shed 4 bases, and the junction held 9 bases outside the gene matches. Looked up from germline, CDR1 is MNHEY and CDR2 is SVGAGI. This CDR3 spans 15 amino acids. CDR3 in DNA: TGTGCCAGCACCCGCGAAACTAGCGGTTACAATGAGCAGTTCTTC. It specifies CASTRETSGYNEQFF.

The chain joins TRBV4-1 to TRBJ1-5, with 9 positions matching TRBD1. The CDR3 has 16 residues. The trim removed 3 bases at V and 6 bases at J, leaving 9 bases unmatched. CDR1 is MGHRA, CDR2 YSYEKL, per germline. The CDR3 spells CASSQMGGTGFQPQHF. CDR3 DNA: TGCGCCAGCAGCCAGATGGGCGGGACAGGGTTTCAGCCCCAGCATTTT.

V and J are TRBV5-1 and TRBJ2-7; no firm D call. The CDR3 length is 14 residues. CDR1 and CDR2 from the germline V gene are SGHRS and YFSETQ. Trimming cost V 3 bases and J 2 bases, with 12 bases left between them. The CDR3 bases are TGCGCCAGCAGCTCCTCAGGCTCTACCTACGAGCAGTACTTC. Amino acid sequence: CASSSSGSTYEQYF.

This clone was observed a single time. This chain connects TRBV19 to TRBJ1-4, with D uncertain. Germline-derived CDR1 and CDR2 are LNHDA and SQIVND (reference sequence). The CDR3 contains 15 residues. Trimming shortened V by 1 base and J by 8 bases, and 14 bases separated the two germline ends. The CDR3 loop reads CASSIVAGHKEKLFF. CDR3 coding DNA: TGTGCCAGTAGTATAGTGGCAGGCCATAAGGAAAAACTGTTTTTT.

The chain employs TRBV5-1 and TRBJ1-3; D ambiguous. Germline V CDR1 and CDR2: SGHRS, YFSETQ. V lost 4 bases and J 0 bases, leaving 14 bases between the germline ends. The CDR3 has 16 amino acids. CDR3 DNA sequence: TGCGCCAGCAGCCTGACTTCTGGATTCTCTGGAAACACCATATATTTT. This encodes CASSLTSGFSGNTIYF.

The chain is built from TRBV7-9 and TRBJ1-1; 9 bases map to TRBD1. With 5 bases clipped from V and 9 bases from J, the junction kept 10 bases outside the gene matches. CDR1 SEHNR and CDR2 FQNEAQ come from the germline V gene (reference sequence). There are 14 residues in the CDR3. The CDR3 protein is CASSPLPGTGKAFF. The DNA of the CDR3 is TGTGCCAGCAGCCCACTTCCAGGGACAGGGAAAGCTTTCTTT.

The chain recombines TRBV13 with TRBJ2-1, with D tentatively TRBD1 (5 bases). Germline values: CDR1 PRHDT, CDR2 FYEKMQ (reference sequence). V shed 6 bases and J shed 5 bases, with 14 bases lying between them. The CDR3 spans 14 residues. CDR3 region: CASRGPRVNNEQFF. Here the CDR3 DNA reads TGTGCCAGCAGGGGGCCAAGAGTAAACAATGAGCAGTTCTTC.

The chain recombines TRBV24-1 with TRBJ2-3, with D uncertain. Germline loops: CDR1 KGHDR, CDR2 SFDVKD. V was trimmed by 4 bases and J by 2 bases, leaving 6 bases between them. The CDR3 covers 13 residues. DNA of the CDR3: TGTGCCACCAGTGACGTCTTCACAGATACGCAGTATTTT. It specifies CATSDVFTDTQYF.

The CDR3 DNA reads TGTGCCAGCAGTCCCGGGACTGAGGCAGGCTACACCTTC. Protein: CASSPGTEAGYTF. The genes are TRBV27 and TRBJ1-2, with D perhaps TRBD1 (5 bases). This CDR3 has 13 amino acids. V was shortened by 5 bases and J by 8 bases, with 15 bases between the two germline ends. CDR1 is MNHEY, CDR2 SMNVEV, per germline (reference sequence).

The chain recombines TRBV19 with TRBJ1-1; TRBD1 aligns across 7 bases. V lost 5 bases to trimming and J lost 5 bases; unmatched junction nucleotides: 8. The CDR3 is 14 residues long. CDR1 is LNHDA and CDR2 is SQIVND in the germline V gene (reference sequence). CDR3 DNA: TGTGCCAGTAGTTCGACAGGGTCGAGGACTGAAGCTTTCTTT. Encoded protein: CASSSTGSRTEAFF.

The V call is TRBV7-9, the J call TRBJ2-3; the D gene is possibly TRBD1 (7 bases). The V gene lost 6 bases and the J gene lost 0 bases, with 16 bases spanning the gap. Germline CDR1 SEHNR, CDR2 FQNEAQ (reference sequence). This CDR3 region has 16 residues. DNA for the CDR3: TGTGCCAGCAGTTCTCCGGAGGGGGCAAGCACAGATACGCAGTATTTT. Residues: CASSSPEGASTDTQYF.

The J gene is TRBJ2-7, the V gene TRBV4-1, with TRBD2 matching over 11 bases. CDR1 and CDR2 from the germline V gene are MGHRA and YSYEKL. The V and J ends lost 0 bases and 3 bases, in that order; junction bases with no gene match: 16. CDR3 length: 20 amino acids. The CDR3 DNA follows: TGCGCCAGCAGCCAAGAACAGAAACTAGCGGGGGCTCCCCTGAACTACGAGCAGTACTTC. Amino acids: CASSQEQKLAGAPLNYEQYF.

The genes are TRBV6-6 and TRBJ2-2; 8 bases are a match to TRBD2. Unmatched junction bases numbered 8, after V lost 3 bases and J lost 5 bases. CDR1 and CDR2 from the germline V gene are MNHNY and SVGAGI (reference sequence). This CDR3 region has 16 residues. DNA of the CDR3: TGTGCCAGCAGTTATTTTAGCGGGGCCGGAACCGGGGAGCTGTTTTTT. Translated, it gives CASSYFSGAGTGELFF.